This T cell receptor beta chain is from a study of human T cells and chemical hapten exposure. Indicated time point: patch test 1, 2 weeks after DPC sensitization. Treatment given: therapeutic diphenylcyclopropenone sensitization with weekly scalp DPC. Phlebotomy was performed prior to application of every patch test. TCRdb used MiXCR to reprocess the RACE reads, holding one entry per CDR3 protein. The data show under 150,000 distinct CDR3 sequences, over 10% seen once. Study outcomes and limitations: Patch test score rose with PT1 expanded TCR count, significant at thresholds 8, 16 and 32, not 4.

Of note for this clonotype: The antigen remains unidentified.

The source was whole blood, collected in connection with sensitization to the hapten diphenylcyclopropenone (DPC). The TCR was taken from a woman aged 50 to 60 with alopecia areata. Some clones in this sample may be carry-over from other donors' samples.

CDR3 sequence: CASSQGWTEGYTF. The DNA for the CDR3 is TGTGCCAGCAGCCAAGGTTGGACAGAGGGCTACACCTTC. The chain recombines TRBV4-2 with TRBJ1-2; perhaps TRBD1 as D (6 bases). V dropped 1 base and J dropped 8 bases, with 11 bases sitting between them. Germline CDR1 LGHNA, CDR2 YNFKEQ. The CDR3 has 13 amino acids.